Listed here are 32 T cell receptor beta chains from one sample, sequenced in a study of breast tumors, draining lymph nodes, adjacent tissues. Breast cancer patients provided tissue from their axillary draining lymph nodes. TCRdb reprocessed the multiplex PCR reads via MiXCR and lists one record per CDR3 protein. The profile shows 200,000 to 300,000 distinct CDR3 sequences, about 30% of them singletons. What was sequenced was axillary lymph node tissue. Receptors originate from a female donor with breast cancer. Some clones in this sample may be carry-over from other donors' samples.

This chain connects TRBV18 to TRBJ1-3, with a tentative D call TRBD1 (6 bases). The CDR3 covers 13 residues. CDR1 is KGHSH and CDR2 is LQKENI in the germline V gene. V was cut by 10 bases and J by 3 bases, with 13 bases left in between. CDR3 amino acids: CATIAGVGNTIYF. The CDR3 region has the DNA TGTGCCACCATCGCAGGGGTTGGAAACACCATATATTTT.

The genes are TRBV5-6 and TRBJ2-5; TRBD1 agrees at 10 bases. The germline V gene has CDR1 SGHDT and CDR2 YYEEEE. The ends lost 3 bases at V and 4 bases at J; junction bases unmatched: 15. This CDR3 has 18 amino acids. CDR3 residues: CASSSVGGQGNFVETQYF. In DNA, the CDR3 is TGTGCCAGCAGCTCGGTCGGGGGACAGGGGAACTTCGTAGAGACCCAGTACTTC.

This clonotype was picked up many times. The V gene is TRBV11-3, the J gene TRBJ2-7, with 13 bases fitting TRBD2. This CDR3 is 16 amino acids long. Trimming removed 1 base from V and 6 bases from J; junction bases left unmatched: 6. In germline, CDR1 is SGHNT, CDR2 YENEEA. Here the CDR3 reads CASSLVLAGGSSEQYF. CDR3 nucleotide sequence: TGTGCCAGCAGCTTAGTACTAGCGGGAGGGAGCAGCGAGCAGTACTTC.

This clonotype was seen ten or more times. The chain is built from TRBV20-1 and TRBJ2-2, with D maybe TRBD2 (5 bases). CDR3 length: 12 residues. The ends were cut back, 3 bases at V and 6 bases at J, with 8 bases in the middle. Per the germline V gene, CDR1 is DFQATT and CDR2 is SNEGSKA (reference sequence). CDR3: CSARAGAGELFF. The CDR3 nucleotides are TGCAGTGCTAGGGCCGGGGCCGGGGAGCTGTTTTTT.

This clonotype has a count of ten or more. At one of its ends the junction is not consistent with the germline gene, which may arise from a read error. The chain employs TRBV7-2 and TRBJ2-1; TRBD2 aligns across 10 bases. The CDR3 is 15 amino acids. The V gene's germline CDR1 is SGHTA and CDR2 FQGNSA. CDR3 residues: CASRLAGGWYNEQFF. CDR3 DNA: TGTGCCAGCAGGTTAGCGGGAGGCTGGTACAATGAGCAGTTCTTC.

A note on this clonotype: The junction and the germline gene differ at one end; a read error may be behind it. This rearrangement joins TRBV6-1 to TRBJ2-2; 10 bases line up with TRBD2. The CDR3 is made up of 18 amino acids. Germline V gene lookup returns CDR1 MNHNS and CDR2 SASEGT. This chain's CDR3 is CASSYSPSGSFAAGEPFF. CDR3 nucleotides: TGTGCCAGCAGTTACTCGCCTAGCGGGAGCTTCGCCGCCGGGGAGCCGTTTTTT.

On this clonotype itself: This may come from a read error, since a much larger clone is one base off. The chain joins TRBV4-2 to TRBJ2-7; tentatively, D is TRBD2 (6 bases). Trimming stripped 0 bases from V and 3 bases from J, with 15 bases between. In germline, CDR1 is LGHNA, CDR2 YNFKEQ. This CDR3 has 16 residues. The CDR3 reads CASSQEEGLVNYEQYV. For the CDR3, the DNA is TGTGCCAGCAGCCAAGAAGAGGGACTGGTAAACTACGAGCAGTACGTC.

The table lists this clonotype with many counts. A junction end diverges from the germline sequence, so it may reflect a read error. V and J are TRBV11-2 and TRBJ1-4, with 7 bases lining up with TRBD1. The CDR3 has 12 residues. Germline V CDR1 and CDR2: SGHAT, FQNNGV. CDR3 loop: CASSLMGQTVNF. Here the CDR3 DNA reads TGTGCCAGCAGCTTAATGGGACAGACAGTGAATTTT.

The sample holds many counts of this clonotype. This chain joins TRBV10-3 and TRBJ2-5; the D gene is possibly TRBD1 (6 bases). The CDR3 runs 15 residues. V was trimmed by 0 bases and J by 4 bases, leaving 12 bases between them. Germline assignment: CDR1 ENHRY and CDR2 SYGVKD. As DNA, the CDR3 is TGTGCCATCAGTGAGTCAGGCAGGGGAACAGAGACCCAGTACTTC. Translating gives CAISESGRGTETQYF.

This clonotype was observed at least ten times. This chain uses TRBV14 with TRBJ1-6, with no clear D. This CDR3 contains 15 residues. Germline lookup yields CDR1 SGHDN and CDR2 FVKESK. The V end was cut by 1 base, the J end by 6 bases, with 10 bases between. Here the CDR3 reads CASSQARGINSPLHF. The CDR3, as DNA: TGTGCCAGCAGCCAAGCTAGAGGGATTAATTCACCCCTCCACTTT.

In regard to this clonotype: A much larger clonotype is one base distant, so this may be a read error. This chain links TRBV7-6 with TRBJ1-5; 7 positions match TRBD1. CDR1 is SGHVS and CDR2 is FNYEAQ in the germline V gene. CDR3 length: 12 amino acids. The CDR3 nucleotides read TGTGTCAGCAGCCGCTTCGAGGGGGCGCAGCATTTT. Translating gives CVSSRFEGAQHF.

This clonotype was observed at least ten times. V gene TRBV30 combines with J gene TRBJ2-5; D gene unclear. CDR1 and CDR2 (germline): GTSNPN, SVGIG (reference sequence). Trimming took off 1 base at V and 4 bases at J, with 10 bases between the two ends. There are 13 residues in the CDR3. The CDR3 region has the DNA TGTGCCTGGAGTGGGAGCTACGCAGAGACCCAGTACTTC. Protein product: CAWSGSYAETQYF.

There are many counts of this clonotype. CDR3 region: CATRTGPTGELFF. DNA for the CDR3: TGTGCCACGCGTACAGGGCCCACCGGGGAGCTGTTTTTT. The rearrangement uses TRBV10-3 and TRBJ2-2; perhaps TRBD1 as D (6 bases). Per the germline V gene, CDR1 is ENHRY and CDR2 is SYGVKD. With 10 bases removed from V and 4 bases from J, the gap between germline ends came to 13 bases. This CDR3 spans 13 amino acids.

A single count supports this clonotype. The chain recombines TRBV30 with TRBJ1-5, with a tentative D call TRBD1 (5 bases). This CDR3 is 14 amino acids long. Per the germline V gene, CDR1 is GTSNPN and CDR2 is SVGIG (reference sequence). Trimming pared 2 bases from V and 4 bases from J, leaving 12 bases between. The CDR3 DNA follows: TGTGCCTGGAGTAGGCAGGGCACTAATCAGCCCCAGCATTTT. Translating gives CAWSRQGTNQPQHF.

V usage is TRBV6-5 and J usage is TRBJ1-2; D is uncertain. Per the germline V gene, CDR1 is MNHEY and CDR2 is SVGAGI. V was shortened by 0 bases and J by 4 bases, with 9 bases between the two germline ends. This CDR3 comprises 14 residues. The CDR3 nucleotides read TGTGCCAGCAGTTACTCTTGGGCGGGCTATGGCTACACCTTC. Its protein is CASSYSWAGYGYTF.

J is TRBJ2-7 and V is TRBV20-1; 9 nucleotides agree with TRBD2. CDR1 is DFQATT, CDR2 SNEGSKA, per germline (reference sequence). This CDR3 is 15 amino acids long. V was pared by 6 bases and J by 7 bases, with 16 bases of the junction left unmatched. Here the CDR3 DNA reads TGCAGTGCGGTCAACTTAGCGGGAGTGGCTGGTGAGCAGTACTTC. Amino acids: CSAVNLAGVAGEQYF.

This clonotype has a count of ten or more. This chain links TRBV29-1 with TRBJ2-3; a weak D match, TRBD2 (6 bases). The CDR3 extends over 12 amino acids. Looked up from germline, CDR1 is SQVTM and CDR2 is ANQGSEA. The V end lost 7 bases, the J end lost 6 bases, and 14 bases lay between the germline ends. CDR3 amino acids: CSGDWGVDTQYF. The CDR3 nucleotides are TGCAGCGGGGACTGGGGGGTCGATACGCAGTATTTT.

With respect to this clonotype: Given a much more abundant clone one base away, this may be a read error. The chain uses TRBV5-4 and TRBJ2-7, with D hard to call. Germline V gene lookup returns CDR1 SGHNT and CDR2 YYREEE (reference sequence). V was pared by 4 bases and J by 2 bases, with 19 bases between. CDR3 length: 16 amino acids. The CDR3 nucleotides read TGTGCCAGCAGCCAAGATTTATTCGAATGGGCCTACGAGCAGTACTTC. Its translation is CASSQDLFEWAYEQYF.

Concerning this clonotype itself: A much larger clone is a single base away; this may be a read error. CDR3 DNA: TGTGCCAGCAGTGCCCATGGGGCAGGGCCCAACGAGCAGTACTTC. Translating it yields CASSAHGAGPNEQYF. The V call is TRBV9, the J call TRBJ2-7; possible D gene TRBD1, 5 bases. The germline V gene has CDR1 SGDLS and CDR2 YYNGEE. V was cut by 5 bases and J by 5 bases, with 20 bases left in between. This CDR3 region has 15 residues. The whole variable domain, remainder taken from reference TRBV9 and TRBJ2-7, is DSGVTQTPKHLITATGQRVTLRCSPRSGDLSVYWYQQSLDQGLQFLIQYYNGEERAKGNILERFSAQQFPDLHSELNLSSLELGDSALYFCASSAHGAGPNEQYFGPGTRLTVT.

This clonotype was detected ten times or more. J is TRBJ2-5 and V is TRBV15; D call uncertain. V lost 1 base to trimming and J lost 5 bases, with 14 bases between them. CDR3 length: 15 amino acids. Per the germline V gene, CDR1 is LNHNV and CDR2 is YYDKDF (reference sequence). In DNA, the CDR3 is TGTGCCACCAGCAGAGCAACGATAGAGATGGAGACCCAGTACTTC. Protein sequence: CATSRATIEMETQYF.

The chain carries TRBV3-1 and TRBJ2-3, with 8 bases identical to TRBD2. CDR1 is LGHDT and CDR2 is YNNKEL in the germline V gene (reference sequence). The CDR3 runs 18 residues. Trimming at V came to 0 bases and at J to 3 bases, leaving 11 bases not matched to a gene. This CDR3 reads CASSQERIGGRITDTQYF. The CDR3 region has the DNA TGTGCCAGCAGCCAAGAGAGGATCGGCGGGAGGATAACAGATACGCAGTATTTT.

This clonotype was detected only a few times. The chain combines TRBV27 with TRBJ2-5, with 14 bases lining up with TRBD2. The CDR3 sequence is 17 residues long. Unmatched junction bases numbered 7, after V lost 5 bases and J lost 2 bases. The germline gives CDR1 MNHEY, CDR2 SMNVEV (reference sequence). The CDR3 spells CASSTRTSGRFQETQYF. CDR3 nucleotide sequence: TGTGCCAGCAGTACCAGGACTAGCGGGAGGTTTCAAGAGACCCAGTACTTC.

As to this clonotype: The conserved final phenylalanine or tryptophan is absent from the CDR3, which likely points to a read error. The chain is built from TRBV10-2 and TRBJ1-6; D is unresolved. The CDR3 extends over 12 amino acids. Germline-derived CDR1 and CDR2 are WSHSY and SAAADI. V lost 8 bases to trimming and J lost 11 bases, with 13 bases between them. The CDR3 nucleotides are TGCGCCAGCTGCCCGGGCATGCCACCCCTCCACTCT. This encodes CASCPGMPPLHS.

This clonotype was detected a few times. The rearrangement joins TRBV18 to TRBJ1-5; D unclear. Per germline, CDR1 KGHSH and CDR2 LQKENI. The CDR3 spans 15 residues. V was clipped by 2 bases and J by 6 bases, with 14 bases between them. DNA for the CDR3: TGTGCCAGCTCACCAGTTGCAGGCGTCGGTCAGCCCCAGCATTTT. Translated: CASSPVAGVGQPQHF.

This clonotype showed up many times. This rearrangement joins TRBV20-1 to TRBJ2-5; D not resolved. Germline V gene sequence: CDR1 DFQATT, CDR2 SNEGSKA (reference sequence). V gave up 3 bases and J gave up 5 bases, with 13 bases separating them. The CDR3 contains 13 residues. CDR3 residues: CSASESVRETQYF. The CDR3 DNA sequence: TGCAGTGCTAGTGAGTCGGTCAGGGAGACCCAGTACTTC.

CDR3 bases: TGTGCCAGCAGTCAAGGCCTAGCCGGGTCAAATGAGCAGTTCTTC. As protein: CASSQGLAGSNEQFF. This chain links TRBV6-4 with TRBJ2-1; D perhaps matches TRBD2 (5 bases). The germline CDR1 and CDR2 sequences are MRHNA and SNTAGT. This CDR3 comprises 15 residues. Trimming shortened V by 5 bases and J by 7 bases, and 18 bases separated the two germline ends.

This clonotype was seen many times. The genes are TRBV7-6 and TRBJ1-6, with 7 bases fitting TRBD1. CDR1 is SGHVS, CDR2 FNYEAQ, per germline. V shed 0 bases, J shed 10 bases, and the junction held 12 bases outside the gene matches. This CDR3 spans 17 amino acids. The CDR3 loop reads CASSLAQRGPEGSPLHF. CDR3 DNA: TGTGCCAGCAGCTTAGCGCAAAGGGGGCCCGAAGGGTCACCCCTCCACTTT.

This sequence joins TRBV6-5 and TRBJ1-2; 10 nucleotides match TRBD1. The CDR3 spans 16 residues. V was pared by 6 bases and J by 4 bases, with 11 bases of the junction left unmatched. Germline assignment: CDR1 MNHEY and CDR2 SVGAGI. The CDR3 DNA reads as TGTGCCAGCAGGCGACAGGGGGCTAATTCAATCTATGGCTACACCTTC. The encoded protein is CASRRQGANSIYGYTF.

This clonotype occurred many times. The CDR3 bases are TGTGCCAGCAGTCCAGGGTTTTACGGTGAAAAACTGTTTTTT. It encodes CASSPGFYGEKLFF. The chain couples TRBV12-3 or TRBV12-4 to TRBJ1-4; possibly TRBD1 for D (5 bases). The CDR3 spans 14 residues. V was trimmed by 5 bases and J by 7 bases, leaving 14 bases between them.

Many counts were recorded for this clonotype. This rearrangement joins TRBV19 to TRBJ2-1; possibly TRBD2 for D (6 bases). This CDR3 comprises 14 residues. Trimming shortened V by 4 bases and J by 2 bases, and 9 bases separated the two germline ends. Per germline, CDR1 LNHDA and CDR2 SQIVND (reference sequence). The CDR3 nucleotides are TGTGCCAGTAGTACGGGGGTTCCCTACAATGAGCAGTTCTTC. Protein: CASSTGVPYNEQFF.

With respect to this clonotype: The conserved final phenylalanine or tryptophan is absent from the CDR3, which likely points to a read error. V is TRBV7-2 and J is TRBJ1-6; TRBD1 matches at 8 bases. V was pared by 4 bases and J by 8 bases, with 7 bases of the junction left unmatched. The CDR3 runs to 15 residues. Looked up from germline, CDR1 is SGHTA and CDR2 is FQGNSA. The CDR3 region has the DNA TGTGCCAGCAGCTCGCAGGGGGCGGTTGATTCACCCCTCCACCTT. Translating gives CASSSQGAVDSPLHL.

Many counts were recorded for this clonotype. The chain's CDR3 is CSAQPAGGSGNTIYF. CDR3 nucleotide sequence: TGCAGTGCCCAACCCGCAGGGGGCTCTGGAAACACCATATATTTT. The chain has TRBV20-1 and TRBJ1-3; 7 positions agree with TRBD1. Trimming at V came to 6 bases and at J to 0 bases, leaving 8 bases not matched to a gene. Germline CDR1 is DFQATT and CDR2 is SNEGSKA (reference sequence). The CDR3 is 15 amino acids.